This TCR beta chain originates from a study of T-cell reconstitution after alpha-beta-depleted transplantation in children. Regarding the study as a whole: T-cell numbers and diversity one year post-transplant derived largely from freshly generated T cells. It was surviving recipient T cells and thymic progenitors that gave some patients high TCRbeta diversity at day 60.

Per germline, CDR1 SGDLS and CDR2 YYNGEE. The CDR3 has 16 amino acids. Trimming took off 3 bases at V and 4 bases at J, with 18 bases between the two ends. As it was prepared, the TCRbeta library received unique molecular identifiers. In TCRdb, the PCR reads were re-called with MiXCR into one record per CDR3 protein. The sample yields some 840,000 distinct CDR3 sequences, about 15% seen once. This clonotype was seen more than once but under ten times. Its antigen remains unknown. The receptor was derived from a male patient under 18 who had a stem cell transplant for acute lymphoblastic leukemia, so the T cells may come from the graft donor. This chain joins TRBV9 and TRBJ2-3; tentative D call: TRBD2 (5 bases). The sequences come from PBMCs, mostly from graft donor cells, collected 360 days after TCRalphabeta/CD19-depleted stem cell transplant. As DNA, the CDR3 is TGTGCCAGCAGCGCCCCTAACCGACGCGGGTCAGATACGCAGTATTTT. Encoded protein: CASSAPNRRGSDTQYF.